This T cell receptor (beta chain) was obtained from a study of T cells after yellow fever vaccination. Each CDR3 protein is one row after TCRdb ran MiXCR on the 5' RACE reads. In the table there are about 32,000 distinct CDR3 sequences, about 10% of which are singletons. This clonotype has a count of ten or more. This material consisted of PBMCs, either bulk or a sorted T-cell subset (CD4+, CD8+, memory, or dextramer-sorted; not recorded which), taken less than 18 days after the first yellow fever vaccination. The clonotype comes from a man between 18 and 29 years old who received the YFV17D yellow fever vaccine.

The CDR3 protein is CASSADTPNGYTF. CDR3 DNA sequence: TGCGCCAGCAGCGCAGACACTCCGAATGGCTACACCTTC. The V gene is TRBV5-1, the J gene TRBJ1-2; no clear D gene. The germline gives CDR1 SGHRS, CDR2 YFSETQ. The CDR3 extends over 13 amino acids. The germline V and J ends were trimmed by 4 bases and 6 bases, with 13 bases remaining between them.